Listed below are T cell receptor beta chains from one sample, sequenced in a study of T cells in Graves' hyperthyroidism and ophthalmopathy. TCRdb used MiXCR to reprocess the multiplex PCR reads, holding one entry per CDR3 protein. Of about 640,000 distinct CDR3 sequences in the sample, 45% were seen once. The specimen was peripheral blood or thyroid tissue (not recorded which). The receptors come from an adult man with Graves' disease, either hyperthyroidism or ophthalmopathy (not recorded which). CDR3s include the opening cysteine and the closing phenylalanine or tryptophan. The order of the fields is D gene, J gene, V gene, clone size, CDR3 DNA, CDR3 protein. D genes are given only for firm matches. The size field is filled for only some rows; it gives once, few, many or a size class.

d_call: TRBD2
j_call: TRBJ2-7
v_call: TRBV20-1
clone_size: few
cdr3_nt: TGCAGTGCTAGAGTTCTAGCGGGAGGGCCCGAGCAGTACTTC
cdr3_aa: CSARVLAGGPEQYF

d_call: TRBD2
j_call: TRBJ2-1
v_call: TRBV7-8
clone_size: NA
cdr3_nt: TGTGCCAGCAGCTTGTACGCTAGCGGGAGCTACAATGAGCAGTTCTTC
cdr3_aa: CASSLYASGSYNEQFF

d_call: NA
j_call: TRBJ2-7
v_call: TRBV11-3
clone_size: few
cdr3_nt: TGTGCCAGCAACGAGGGAGCAGGCGAGCAGTACTTC
cdr3_aa: CASNEGAGEQYF

d_call: NA
j_call: TRBJ2-7
v_call: TRBV20-1
clone_size: many
cdr3_nt: TGCAGTGCCTACGGGCCTGGGCCCTACGAGCAGTACTTC
cdr3_aa: CSAYGPGPYEQYF

d_call: NA
j_call: TRBJ1-2
v_call: TRBV10-2
clone_size: few
cdr3_nt: TGCGCCAGCCCGACGGGCAGGGGCAACTATGGCTACACCTTC
cdr3_aa: CASPTGRGNYGYTF

d_call: NA
j_call: TRBJ2-3
v_call: TRBV25-1
clone_size: NA
cdr3_nt: TGTGCCAGCGGGTTGACAGGCACAGATACGCAGTATTTT
cdr3_aa: CASGLTGTDTQYF

d_call: NA
j_call: TRBJ1-1
v_call: TRBV15
clone_size: many
cdr3_nt: TGTGCCACCAGCAGATGGGGTCTAGGCCTGAACACTGAAGCTTTCTTT
cdr3_aa: CATSRWGLGLNTEAFF

d_call: TRBD2
j_call: TRBJ2-7
v_call: TRBV2
clone_size: NA
cdr3_nt: TGTGCCAGCAGTGCTAGCGGGGGGCCCGACGAGCAGTACTTC
cdr3_aa: CASSASGGPDEQYF

d_call: NA
j_call: TRBJ1-5
v_call: TRBV10-3
clone_size: NA
cdr3_nt: TGTGCCAGCAAAGGGAGCGACAATCAGCCCCAGCATTTT
cdr3_aa: CASKGSDNQPQHF

d_call: NA
j_call: TRBJ1-1
v_call: TRBV25-1
clone_size: many
cdr3_nt: TGTGCCAGCAGTGAATACGGCGGAAACACTGAAGCTTTCTTT
cdr3_aa: CASSEYGGNTEAFF

d_call: NA
j_call: TRBJ2-7
v_call: TRBV29-1
clone_size: NA
cdr3_nt: TGCAGCGCACGGACACTTTCAGCCTACGAGCAGTACTTC
cdr3_aa: CSARTLSAYEQYF

d_call: TRBD1
j_call: TRBJ2-7
v_call: TRBV29-1
clone_size: NA
cdr3_nt: TGCAGCGTGGAGGACAGGGTTTCCACCTACGAGCAGTACTTC
cdr3_aa: CSVEDRVSTYEQYF

d_call: NA
j_call: TRBJ1-4
v_call: TRBV9
clone_size: NA
cdr3_nt: TGTGCCAGCAGCTTTTTAGGATCTAATGAAAAACTGTTTTTT
cdr3_aa: CASSFLGSNEKLFF

d_call: TRBD1
j_call: TRBJ1-6
v_call: TRBV20-1
clone_size: NA
cdr3_nt: TGCAGTGCCCCGACAGGGGGCCATTCACCCCTCCACTTT
cdr3_aa: CSAPTGGHSPLHF

d_call: NA
j_call: TRBJ1-1
v_call: TRBV11-1
clone_size: NA
cdr3_nt: TGTGCCAGTAGTATCCCGGGGAGCACTGAAGCTTTCTTT
cdr3_aa: CASSIPGSTEAFF

d_call: NA
j_call: TRBJ1-3
v_call: TRBV7-3
clone_size: many
cdr3_nt: TGTGCCAGCAGCACGGGACCTGCTGGAAACACCATATATTTT
cdr3_aa: CASSTGPAGNTIYF

d_call: TRBD2
j_call: TRBJ2-2
v_call: TRBV7-8
clone_size: few
cdr3_nt: TGTGCCAGCAGCACCAGACTAGCGGGGACCGGGGAGCTGTTTTTT
cdr3_aa: CASSTRLAGTGELFF

d_call: TRBD1
j_call: TRBJ1-6
v_call: TRBV7-8
clone_size: many
cdr3_nt: TGTGCCAGCAGCTGGGACAGTACACCCCTCCACTTT
cdr3_aa: CASSWDSTPLHF

d_call: TRBD2
j_call: TRBJ2-7
v_call: TRBV11-1
clone_size: once
cdr3_nt: TGTGCCAGCAGCGAAGCGGCAGGGACTACCTCCTACGAGCAGTACTTC
cdr3_aa: CASSEAAGTTSYEQYF

d_call: TRBD2
j_call: TRBJ2-7
v_call: TRBV9
clone_size: many
cdr3_nt: TGTGCCAGCAGCGTTACTAGCGGGAGCTACGAGCAGTACTTC
cdr3_aa: CASSVTSGSYEQYF

d_call: TRBD1
j_call: TRBJ1-5
v_call: TRBV2
clone_size: many
cdr3_nt: TGTGCCAGCAGCGCGACAGGGGATCAGCCCCAGCATTTT
cdr3_aa: CASSATGDQPQHF

d_call: NA
j_call: TRBJ2-5
v_call: TRBV7-3
clone_size: few
cdr3_nt: TGTGCCAGCAGCTTACCGGATTCGACCCAGTACTTC
cdr3_aa: CASSLPDSTQYF

d_call: NA
j_call: TRBJ2-5
v_call: TRBV14
clone_size: NA
cdr3_nt: TGTGTCAGCAGCCAAGGCCGAGGATGGGAGACCCAGTACTTC
cdr3_aa: CVSSQGRGWETQYF

d_call: NA
j_call: TRBJ2-6
v_call: TRBV29-1
clone_size: NA
cdr3_nt: TGCAGCGTTGAATCCCCCTCTGGGGCCAACGTCCTGACTTTC
cdr3_aa: CSVESPSGANVLTF

d_call: NA
j_call: TRBJ2-7
v_call: TRBV29-1
clone_size: many
cdr3_nt: TGCAGCGCTGAGATAAAGGGATCCTACGAGCAGTACTTC
cdr3_aa: CSAEIKGSYEQYF

d_call: NA
j_call: TRBJ1-5
v_call: TRBV2
clone_size: NA
cdr3_nt: TGTGCCAGAGGACTAGCGGGGGGCGGACAGCCCCAGCATTTT
cdr3_aa: CARGLAGGGQPQHF

d_call: TRBD2
j_call: TRBJ2-7
v_call: TRBV29-1
clone_size: NA
cdr3_nt: TGCAGCGCCCTTAGCGGGGGCTCCTACGAGCAGTACTTC
cdr3_aa: CSALSGGSYEQYF

d_call: TRBD1
j_call: TRBJ1-1
v_call: TRBV20-1
clone_size: few
cdr3_nt: TGCAGTGTCAGGACAGGGCCGAACACTGAAGCTTTCTTT
cdr3_aa: CSVRTGPNTEAFF

d_call: NA
j_call: TRBJ2-5
v_call: TRBV29-1
clone_size: many
cdr3_nt: TGCAGCGTTGAACGGGGCAGCGTGGGGGGGACCCAGTACTTC
cdr3_aa: CSVERGSVGGTQYF

d_call: TRBD1
j_call: TRBJ1-1
v_call: TRBV5-8
clone_size: NA
cdr3_nt: TGTGCCAGCAGCAAAACCGGGACAGGTTCCTCTGAAGCTTTCTTT
cdr3_aa: CASSKTGTGSSEAFF

d_call: NA
j_call: TRBJ1-2
v_call: TRBV19
clone_size: many
cdr3_nt: TGTGCCAGCGAGACAGGCCGCTATGGCTACACCTTC
cdr3_aa: CASETGRYGYTF

d_call: TRBD1
j_call: TRBJ1-2
v_call: TRBV20-1
clone_size: NA
cdr3_nt: TGCAGTGCTAGGACCGCCGGGCGAACAGGGGCCTATGGCTACACCTTC
cdr3_aa: CSARTAGRTGAYGYTF

d_call: TRBD1
j_call: TRBJ2-7
v_call: TRBV20-1
clone_size: once
cdr3_nt: TGCAGTGCTAGAGATCCTCGGACAGGGGGCTACGAGCAGTACTTC
cdr3_aa: CSARDPRTGGYEQYF

d_call: NA
j_call: TRBJ2-6
v_call: TRBV7-2
clone_size: few
cdr3_nt: TGTGCCAGCAGCTTATCGGGTGAGGCCAACGTCCTGACTTTC
cdr3_aa: CASSLSGEANVLTF

d_call: NA
j_call: TRBJ1-2
v_call: TRBV4-1
clone_size: NA
cdr3_nt: TGCGCCAGCAGCCAAGATAAGGAACGGAACTATGGCTACACCTTC
cdr3_aa: CASSQDKERNYGYTF

d_call: TRBD1
j_call: TRBJ2-7
v_call: TRBV24-1
clone_size: NA
cdr3_nt: TGTGCCACCAGTGATTCAACGGGACAGGGGAGTTACGGGCAGTACTTC
cdr3_aa: CATSDSTGQGSYGQYF

d_call: NA
j_call: TRBJ2-2
v_call: TRBV12-3/TRBV12-4
clone_size: NA
cdr3_nt: TGTGCCAGCAGTCCCCGACAGCCCGGGGAGCTGTTTTTT
cdr3_aa: CASSPRQPGELFF